This is a list of T cell receptor beta chains from one sample in a study of T cell responses to AZD1222 COVID-19 vaccine. TCRdb's table, derived via immunoSEQ multiplex PCR, lists solely in-frame clones and lacks some. The table records about 150,000 clones, around 93% of them present only once. The specimen comprised peripheral blood, sampled 28 days after the second AZD1222 dose. These TCRs come from an adult who received the AZD1222 COVID-19 vaccine. The CDR3 runs from the conserved cysteine through the conserved F or W. D genes are given only for firm matches. The size entry is marked missing in some rows and otherwise reads once, few, many or a size class.

clone_size	d_call	j_call	v_call	cdr3_aa	cdr3_nt
-	TRBD2	TRBJ2-7	TRBV28	CASSRQRGGYEQYF	TGTGCCAGCAGTCGTCAGCGGGGGGGCTACGAGCAGTACTTC
-	-	TRBJ1-4	TRBV5-1	CASSLVGGAGEKTLFF	TGCGCCAGCAGCTTGGTGGGGGGAGCAGGGGAAAAGACGCTGTTTTTT
-	-	TRBJ1-4	TRBV4-1	CASSQARGINEKLFF	TGCGCCAGCAGCCAAGCTAGGGGAATAAATGAAAAACTGTTTTTT
-	-	TRBJ1-2	TRBV19	CASSISNYGYTF	TGTGCCAGTAGTATTTCAAACTATGGCTACACCTTC
-	-	TRBJ2-7	TRBV6-5	CASETGLVPYEQYF	TGTGCCAGTGAAACAGGTCTCGTTCCCTACGAGCAGTACTTC
-	-	TRBJ1-1	TRBV2	CASSSRGMNTEAFF	TGTGCCAGCAGTTCCCGAGGGATGAACACTGAAGCTTTCTTT
-	-	TRBJ1-2	TRBV28	CASSMTGPNYGYTF	TGTGCCAGCAGTATGACAGGTCCTAACTATGGCTACACCTTC
-	-	TRBJ2-5	TRBV19	CASSPGLGVQETQYF	TGTGCCAGTAGTCCAGGGTTAGGTGTCCAAGAGACCCAGTACTTC
-	-	TRBJ2-3	TRBV7-7	CASSLGRTSTDTQYF	TGTGCTAGCAGCTTAGGGCGGACTAGCACAGATACGCAGTATTTT
-	TRBD1	TRBJ1-4	TRBV12-3/TRBV12-4	CASSFTGVEKLFF	TGTGCCAGCAGTTTTACAGGGGTTGAAAAACTGTTTTTT
-	TRBD1	TRBJ2-1	TRBV5-1	CASSLGDRGRINEQFF	TGCGCCAGCAGCTTGGGGGACAGGGGCAGGATAAATGAGCAGTTCTTC
-	-	TRBJ1-2	TRBV6-5	CASSTVLYGYTF	TGTGCCAGCTCGACAGTTCTCTATGGCTACACCTTC
-	-	TRBJ2-7	TRBV6-6	CASSYSYRVSSYEQYF	TGTGCCAGCAGTTACTCGTACAGGGTAAGCTCCTACGAGCAGTACTTC
-	TRBD1	TRBJ2-1	TRBV7-2	CASRFRQGFNEQFF	TGTGCCAGCAGATTTAGACAGGGTTTCAATGAGCAGTTCTTC
-	-	TRBJ1-2	TRBV7-2	CASSPDTVYGYTF	TGTGCCAGCAGCCCCGACACGGTCTATGGCTACACCTTC
-	TRBD1	TRBJ2-5	TRBV7-3	CASSLGQGQETQYF	TGTGCCAGCAGCTTGGGACAGGGCCAGGAGACCCAGTACTTC
-	-	TRBJ1-5	TRBV30	CAWSVGFREDPYSNQPQHF	TGTGCCTGGAGTGTAGGTTTTCGGGAGGATCCCTATAGCAATCAGCCCCAGCATTTT
-	TRBD2	TRBJ2-3	TRBV5-1	CASSWTSGGGSTDTQYF	TGCGCCAGCAGCTGGACTAGCGGGGGAGGAAGCACAGATACGCAGTATTTT
-	-	TRBJ1-1	TRBV5-5	CASNTVNTEAFF	TGTGCCAGCAACACCGTGAACACTGAAGCTTTCTTT
-	-	TRBJ2-7	TRBV5-1	CASSLKLGEQYF	TGCGCCAGCAGCTTGAAACTGGGGGAGCAGTACTTC
-	-	TRBJ1-2	TRBV7-9	CASSGQGYGYTF	TGTGCCAGCAGCGGTCAGGGCTATGGCTACACCTTC
-	TRBD1	TRBJ2-1	TRBV19	CASSIFVDRDEQFF	TGTGCCAGTAGTATTTTTGTGGACAGGGATGAGCAGTTCTTC
once	TRBD2	TRBJ2-2	TRBV7-8	CASSLTSGGNTGELFF	TGTGCCAGCAGCCTGACTAGCGGGGGAAACACCGGGGAGCTGTTTTTT
few	-	TRBJ2-7	TRBV30	CAWSVQVSYEQYF	TGTGCCTGGAGTGTACAGGTATCCTACGAGCAGTACTTC
-	TRBD2	TRBJ2-7	TRBV6-2/TRBV6-3	CASSREGGTYEQYF	TGTGCCAGCAGCAGGGAGGGTGGGACCTACGAGCAGTACTTC
-	-	TRBJ2-3	TRBV27	CASSLRGDADTQYF	TGTGCCAGCAGTTTAAGAGGGGATGCAGATACGCAGTATTTT
-	-	TRBJ1-5	TRBV7-2	CASSLAFGPRGNQPQHF	TGTGCCAGCAGCTTAGCTTTCGGACCGAGGGGCAATCAGCCCCAGCATTTT
once	-	TRBJ1-5	TRBV2	CASSEWGLEPQHF	TGTGCCAGCAGTGAATGGGGGCTGGAGCCCCAGCATTTT
-	-	TRBJ2-1	TRBV2	CASSEQAEQFF	TGTGCCAGCAGTGAGCAGGCAGAGCAGTTCTTC
-	-	TRBJ1-2	TRBV4-3	CASSPSGGGIYGYTF	TGCGCCAGCAGCCCGAGTGGGGGAGGTATATATGGCTACACCTTC
once	-	TRBJ2-7	TRBV15	CATSRDQGLYEQYF	TGTGCCACCAGCAGAGATCAAGGCCTCTACGAGCAGTACTTC